This T cell receptor (beta chain) was found in a study of memory CD4+ T cells and cytomegalovirus serostatus. Findings of the study overall: About 40% of the roughly 160 known CMV-associated TCRbeta sequences appeared in CD4+ memory. Suggested: most of the CMV-linked TCR signature lies in CD4+ memory cells. A US-trained random forest predicted CMV serostatus with median AUC around 0.9.

The junction had 7 bases not matched to a gene; V was cut back by 4 bases and J by 4 bases. CDR1 and CDR2 from the germline V gene are MDHEN and SYDVKM. The CDR3 has 16 amino acids. TCRdb's table, derived via immunoSEQ multiplex PCR, lists solely in-frame clones and lacks some. Counted here are approximately 44,000 clones, around 80% occurring once; the ten biggest clones make up around 1.9%. Single viable CD3+CD4+CD8-CD45RO+ cells were sorted as the memory CD4+ T cells. Serum IgG to CMV pp150, pp28, p38 and p52 defined serostatus. This clone was recorded a few times. Its specificity is unknown. The chain employs TRBV28 and TRBJ2-2, with TRBD2 matching 9 bases. Material: memory CD4+ T cells from blood. The TCR comes from an adult in good health and CMV-seronegative. CDR3 sequence reads: CASSSSGLAGTGELFF. CDR3 nucleotides: TGTGCCAGCAGTTCCTCGGGACTAGCAGGCACCGGGGAGCTGTTTTTT.